These T cell receptor beta chains were read from a single sample in a study of T cell changes during pregnancy in multiple sclerosis. Method: immunoSEQ multiplex PCR; TCRdb's copy keeps in-frame clones and lacks some. This sample carries 55,000 to 95,000 clones, around nine tenths of them seen once, and the ten largest clones take roughly 2.1%. The sequencing used peripheral blood, collected in the second trimester of pregnancy. Receptor source: a female donor in good health, enrolled as a control in a pregnancy study. Each CDR3 is given with its conserved first and last residue. The order of the fields is J gene, V gene, D gene, clone size, CDR3 DNA, CDR3 protein. A D gene is named only where the DNA matches it firmly. Not all rows give a size; the values are once, few, many and, for expanded clones, a class.

TRBJ2-7 TRBV7-3 . . TGTGCCAGCCTCTTTAGCTACGAGCAGTACTTC CASLFSYEQYF
TRBJ1-2 TRBV7-2 . . TGTGCCAGCAGCTTATTTGTGGTGGGGGGGGACGAGGGCTACACCTTC CASSLFVVGGDEGYTF
TRBJ2-1 TRBV29-1 TRBD2 . TGCAGCGTTGATGGTAGCGGGACTATCGCCGAAAGACAGTTCTTC CSVDGSGTIAERQFF
TRBJ2-5 TRBV7-2 . . TGTGCCAGCAGCCCCCGGCAGGGGGGAGAGACCCAGTACTTC CASSPRQGGETQYF
TRBJ1-1 TRBV9 . . TGTGCCAGCAGCCCAGACAGTGAAAACACTGAAGCTTTCTTT CASSPDSENTEAFF
TRBJ1-1 TRBV19 . . TGTGCCAGTAGTATAGGATTGGCAGGGGATTTGGCTTTCTTT CASSIGLAGDLAFF
TRBJ1-3 TRBV7-2 . once TGTGCCAGCAGCTCGCCGGGGTTCTCTGGAAACACCATATATTTT CASSSPGFSGNTIYF
TRBJ1-2 TRBV28 . . TGTGCCAGCAGTTTTTATAGTGGAGCTAACTATGGCTACACCTTC CASSFYSGANYGYTF
TRBJ1-2 TRBV5-4 TRBD1 . TGTGCCAGCAGCAACCGGGACAGCCTTCTTTATGGCTACACCTTC CASSNRDSLLYGYTF
TRBJ1-4 TRBV19 TRBD1 . TGTGCCAGTAGTACCCGGACAGGGGCGTTAGCATATAATGAAAAACTGTTTTTT CASSTRTGALAYNEKLFF
TRBJ1-1 TRBV11-2 . . TGTGCCAGCAGCCCATTCAGGGCCTGGAGTGAGAACACTGAAGCTTTCTTT CASSPFRAWSENTEAFF
TRBJ1-3 TRBV6-5 . . TGTGCCAGCAGTTACTCGTCAGGGGCCGGTGGAAACACCATATATTTT CASSYSSGAGGNTIYF
TRBJ2-1 TRBV7-3 . . TGTGCCAGCAGCTTAATCGGAGGCAATGAGCAGTTCTTC CASSLIGGNEQFF
TRBJ1-3 TRBV28 TRBD1 once TGTGCCAGCAGTGGACAGGCCGAATTCTCTGGAAACACCATATATTTT CASSGQAEFSGNTIYF
TRBJ2-1 TRBV5-5 . . TGTGCCAGCAGCCTAAACAATGAGCAGTTCTTC CASSLNNEQFF
TRBJ1-4 TRBV19 . . TGTGCCAGTAGGAGGGGGACAACTAATGAAAAACTGTTTTTT CASRRGTTNEKLFF
TRBJ2-1 TRBV6-5 . . TGTGCCAGCAGTTATGGAGGGCTTGTCTACAATGAGCAGTTCTTC CASSYGGLVYNEQFF
TRBJ2-3 TRBV28 . . TGTGCCAGCAGTCAAAAACAGAATAGTTATTCTAGCACAGATACGCAGTATTTT CASSQKQNSYSSTDTQYF
TRBJ2-2 TRBV7-9 . . TGTGCCAGCAGCTTAGGTCTGGGGGGACAGCGCGGGGAGCTGTTTTTT CASSLGLGGQRGELFF
TRBJ1-3 TRBV30 . . TGTGCCTGGAGGGATCTAGGGACAACCTCTGGAAACACCATATATTTT CAWRDLGTTSGNTIYF
TRBJ1-5 TRBV5-6 . . TGTGCCAGCAGCCTGGGAGGATTGGGTCAGCCCCAGCATTTT CASSLGGLGQPQHF
TRBJ1-5 TRBV7-6 . . TGTGCCAGCAGCCTTGTAGGAGATCAGCCCCAGCATTTT CASSLVGDQPQHF
TRBJ1-1 TRBV7-9 . . TGTGCCAGCAGCTCTATGAACACTGAAGCTTTCTTT CASSSMNTEAFF
TRBJ1-1 TRBV19 . . TGTGCCAGCCACAAGGTAGGACAATCGAACACTGAAGCTTTCTTT CASHKVGQSNTEAFF
TRBJ1-5 TRBV28 . . TGTGCCAGCAGTTTATGGGCAGGGTCGGGTCAGCCCCAGCATTTT CASSLWAGSGQPQHF
TRBJ1-1 TRBV13 TRBD1 once TGTGCCAGCAGCCCAAGACAGGGGGCGACTGAAGCTTTCTTT CASSPRQGATEAFF
TRBJ1-4 TRBV18 . . TGTGCCAGCTCACCATCCCGCCAGGGTGGGGATGAAAAACTGTTTTTT CASSPSRQGGDEKLFF
TRBJ2-3 TRBV7-2 . . TGTGCCAGCAGCTTAGCGGCTAGCACAGATACGCAGTATTTT CASSLAASTDTQYF